The T cell receptor (beta chain) described here comes from a study of T cell clusters in autoimmune cytopenias. Points from the study as a whole: TRB repertoire shifts in secondary cytopenia and chronic lymphocytic leukemia mostly reflected lymphoma, not autoimmunity. No cluster-lack signature appeared between secondary cytopenia and chronic lymphocytic leukemia patients, apparently due to lymphoma masking. Physiological T cell clusters of healthy donors were apparently absent in primary autoimmune cytopenia patients. Exclusive TRB clusters were 2.5 to 3-fold more numerous in healthy donors than in active autoimmune hepatitis.

TRB rearrangements were amplified by touch-down multiplex PCR with mixed TRB-A/B primers. TCRdb re-called the multiplex PCR reads; every CDR3 protein appears as one record, without DNA. This repertoire includes about 1,200 distinct CDR3 sequences. Worth noting for this clonotype: Its specificity is not known.

This CDR3 spans 17 amino acids. Germline assignment: CDR1 MNHEY and CDR2 SVGEGT. TRB amplification used around 0.25 ug of peripheral blood genomic DNA. Sequencing used peripheral blood. The chain employs TRBV6-2 or TRBV6-3 and TRBJ1-1. The sequence was obtained from a human donor with an autoimmune cytopenia or autoimmune hepatitis (not recorded which). The CDR3 is CASSPSRGQRANTEAFF.